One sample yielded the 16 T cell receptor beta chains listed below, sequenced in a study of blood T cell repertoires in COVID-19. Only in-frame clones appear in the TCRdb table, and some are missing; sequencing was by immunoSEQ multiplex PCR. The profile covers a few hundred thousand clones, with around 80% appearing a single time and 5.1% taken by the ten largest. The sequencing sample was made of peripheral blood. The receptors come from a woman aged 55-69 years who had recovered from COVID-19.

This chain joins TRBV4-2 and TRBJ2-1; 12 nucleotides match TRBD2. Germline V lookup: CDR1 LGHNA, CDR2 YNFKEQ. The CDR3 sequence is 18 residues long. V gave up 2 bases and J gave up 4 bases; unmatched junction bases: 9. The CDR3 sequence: CASSQPMTSGGRYNEQFF. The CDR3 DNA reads TGTGCCAGCAGCCAACCCATGACTAGCGGGGGACGTTACAATGAGCAGTTCTTC.

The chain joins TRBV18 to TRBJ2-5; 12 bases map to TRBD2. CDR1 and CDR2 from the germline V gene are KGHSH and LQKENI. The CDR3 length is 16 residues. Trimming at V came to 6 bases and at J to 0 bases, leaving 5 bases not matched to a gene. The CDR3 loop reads CASSQRLAGDQETQYF. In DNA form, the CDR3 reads TGTGCCAGCTCCCAACGACTAGCGGGGGACCAAGAGACCCAGTACTTC.

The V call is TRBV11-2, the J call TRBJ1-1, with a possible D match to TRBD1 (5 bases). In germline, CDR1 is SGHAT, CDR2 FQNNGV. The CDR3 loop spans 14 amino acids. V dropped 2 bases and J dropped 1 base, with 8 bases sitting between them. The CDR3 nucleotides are TGTGCCAGCAGCTTAAGGGGCGAGAACACTGAAGCTTTCTTT. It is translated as CASSLRGENTEAFF.

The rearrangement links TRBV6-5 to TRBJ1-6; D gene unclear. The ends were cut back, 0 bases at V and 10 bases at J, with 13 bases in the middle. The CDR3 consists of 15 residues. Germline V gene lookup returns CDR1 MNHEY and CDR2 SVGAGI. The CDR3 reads CASSYSGSVMSPLHF. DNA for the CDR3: TGTGCCAGCAGTTACTCGGGGAGCGTCATGTCACCCCTCCACTTT.

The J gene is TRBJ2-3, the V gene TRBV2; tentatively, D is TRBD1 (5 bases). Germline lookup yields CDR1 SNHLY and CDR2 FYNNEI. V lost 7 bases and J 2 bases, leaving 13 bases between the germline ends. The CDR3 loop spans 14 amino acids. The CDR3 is CASKGDRTTDTQYF. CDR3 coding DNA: TGTGCCAGCAAGGGTGACAGAACCACAGATACGCAGTATTTT.

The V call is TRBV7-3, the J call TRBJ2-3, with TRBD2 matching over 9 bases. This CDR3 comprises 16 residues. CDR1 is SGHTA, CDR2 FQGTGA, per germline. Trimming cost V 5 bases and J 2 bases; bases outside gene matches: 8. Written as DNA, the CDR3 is TGTGCCAGCAGCCAAGTTAGCGGGGGCAACACAGATACGCAGTATTTT. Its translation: CASSQVSGGNTDTQYF.

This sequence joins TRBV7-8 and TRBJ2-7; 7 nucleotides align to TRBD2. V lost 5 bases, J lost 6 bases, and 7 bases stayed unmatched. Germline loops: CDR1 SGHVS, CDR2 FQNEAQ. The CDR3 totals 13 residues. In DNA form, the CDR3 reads TGTGCCAGCAGCGCGGGACTACTCGGCGAGCAGTACTTC. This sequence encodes CASSAGLLGEQYF. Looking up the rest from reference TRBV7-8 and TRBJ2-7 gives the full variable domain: GAGVSQSPRYKVAKRGQDVALRCDPISGHVSLFWYQQALGQGPEFLTYFQNEAQLDKSGLPSDRFFAERPEGSVSTLKIQRTQQEDSAVYLCASSAGLLGEQYFGPGTRLTVT.

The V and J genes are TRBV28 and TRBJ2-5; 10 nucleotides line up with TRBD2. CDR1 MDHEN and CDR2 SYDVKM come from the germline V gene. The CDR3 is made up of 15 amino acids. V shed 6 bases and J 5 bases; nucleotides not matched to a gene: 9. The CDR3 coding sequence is TGTGCCAGCAGAACCAGCGGGGGGGCTTGGGAGACCCAGTACTTC. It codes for CASRTSGGAWETQYF. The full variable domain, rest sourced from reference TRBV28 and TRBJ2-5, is DVKVTQSSRYLVKRTGEKVFLECVQDMDHENMFWYRQDPGLGLRLIYFSYDVKMKEKGDIPEGYSVSREKKERFSLILESASTNQTSMYLCASRTSGGAWETQYFGPGTRLLVL.

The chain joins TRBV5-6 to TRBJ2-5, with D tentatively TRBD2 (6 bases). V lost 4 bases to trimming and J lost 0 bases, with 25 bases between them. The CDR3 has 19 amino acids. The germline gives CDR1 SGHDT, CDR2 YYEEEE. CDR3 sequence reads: CASSPMRPGTGVYQETQYF. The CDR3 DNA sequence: TGTGCCAGCAGCCCCATGCGCCCGGGGACGGGGGTGTACCAAGAGACCCAGTACTTC.

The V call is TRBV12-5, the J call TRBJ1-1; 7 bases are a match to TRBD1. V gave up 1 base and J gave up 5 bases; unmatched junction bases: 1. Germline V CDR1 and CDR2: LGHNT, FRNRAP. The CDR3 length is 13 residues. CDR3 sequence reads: CASGLAGGTEAFF. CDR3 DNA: TGTGCTAGTGGTTTGGCAGGGGGGACTGAAGCTTTCTTT. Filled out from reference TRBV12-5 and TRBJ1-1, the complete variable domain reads DARVTQTPRHKVTEMGQEVTMRCQPILGHNTVFWYRQTMMQGLELLAYFRNRAPLDDSGMPKDRFSAEMPDATLATLKIQPSEPRDSAVYFCASGLAGGTEAFFGQGTRLTVV.

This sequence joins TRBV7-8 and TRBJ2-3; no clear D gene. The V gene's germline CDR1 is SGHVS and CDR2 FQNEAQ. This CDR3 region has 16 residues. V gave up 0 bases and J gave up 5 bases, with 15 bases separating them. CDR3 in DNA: TGTGCCAGCAGCTTAGCCCGACTGTGGTTCAGAGATACGCAGTATTTT. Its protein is CASSLARLWFRDTQYF.

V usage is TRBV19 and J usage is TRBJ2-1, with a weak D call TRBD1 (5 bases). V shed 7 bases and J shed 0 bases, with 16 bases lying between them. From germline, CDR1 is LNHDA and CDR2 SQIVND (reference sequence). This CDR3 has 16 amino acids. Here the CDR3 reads CASTITGSSSYNEQFF. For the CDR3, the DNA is TGTGCCAGTACCATCACAGGCTCCAGCTCCTACAATGAGCAGTTCTTC.

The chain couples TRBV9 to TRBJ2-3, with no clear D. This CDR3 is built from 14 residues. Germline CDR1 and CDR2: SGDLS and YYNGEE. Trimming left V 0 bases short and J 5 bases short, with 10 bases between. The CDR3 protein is CASSVARGQDTQYF. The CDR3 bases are TGTGCCAGCAGCGTAGCACGAGGTCAAGATACGCAGTATTTT.

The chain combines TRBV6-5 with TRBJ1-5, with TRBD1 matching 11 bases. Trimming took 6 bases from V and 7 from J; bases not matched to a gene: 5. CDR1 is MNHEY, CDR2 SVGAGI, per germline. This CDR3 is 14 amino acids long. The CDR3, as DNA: TGTGCCAGCAGCCGGGGACAGGGGGAACAGCCCCAGCATTTT. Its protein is CASSRGQGEQPQHF.

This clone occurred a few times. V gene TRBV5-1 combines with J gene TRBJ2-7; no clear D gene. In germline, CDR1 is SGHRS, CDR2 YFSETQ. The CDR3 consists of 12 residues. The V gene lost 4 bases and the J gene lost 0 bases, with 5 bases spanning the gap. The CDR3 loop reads CASSRGSYEQYF. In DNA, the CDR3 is TGCGCCAGCAGCAGAGGCTCCTACGAGCAGTACTTC.

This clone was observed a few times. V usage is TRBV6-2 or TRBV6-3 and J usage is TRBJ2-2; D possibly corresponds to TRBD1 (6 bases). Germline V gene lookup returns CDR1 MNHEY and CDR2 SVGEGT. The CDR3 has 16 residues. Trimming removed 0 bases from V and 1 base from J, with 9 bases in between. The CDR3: CASSYSDRLNTGELFF. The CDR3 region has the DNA TGTGCCAGCAGTTACTCGGACAGACTGAACACCGGGGAGCTGTTTTTT.